The entry below describes one T cell receptor (beta chain). Only a few counts were recorded for this clonotype. This clone's antigen is unknown. No quality values exist for individual bases; no much larger clone is one base distant. These data belong to a study of patients and donors after allogeneic stem cell transplantation (dated by TCRdb to the early 2020s). The library was generated by RT-PCR. Sequencer: NextSeq 550. TCRdb reworked the public reads: Q25 trimming with fastp, MiXCR clone assembly, productive beta chains retained. Every CDR3 protein is listed once, alongside the most common genes and DNA of its rows. The sample table contains hundreds of thousands of distinct CDR3 sequences; only one count was recorded for 15% to 20% of them. The biggest ten clones account for less than 8% of the sample. CDR1 and CDR2 are read off the germline V gene as KGHDR and SFDVKD. V loses 4 bases, J loses 6 bases, and the germline ends lie 8 bases apart. The CDR3 has 13 amino acids, counting the end cysteine and phenylalanine. The kept DNA is CDR3 alone, 39 bases in frame from the first base.

The V and J genes are TRBV24-1 and TRBJ2-2; the D segment might be TRBD1 or TRBD2, since each matches 5 bases. Specimen: blood, either unsorted or a sorted T cell fraction (not recorded which). The sequence was collected from a human donor who was either an allogeneic HSCT recipient or a stem cell or donor lymphocyte infusion donor (not recorded which). It is not recorded whose cells these are; they may come from a transplant donor. The nucleotides read TGTGCCACCAGTGAGGGGGTGTCCGGGGAGCTGTTTTTT. Translation gives CATSEGVSGELFF.